This T cell receptor (beta chain) is drawn from a study of control samples from healthy donors and cancer patients. Clones were sequenced by immunoSEQ multiplex PCR, and TCRdb holds only the in-frame ones, with some missing. Of 100,000 to 150,000 clones in the sample, around nine tenths are singletons; the top ten hold approximately 6%. The CDR3 is made up of 14 amino acids. The V end lost 4 bases, the J end lost 10 bases, and 19 bases lay between the germline ends. Germline CDR1 is SEHNR and CDR2 is FQNEAQ (reference sequence). The origin of this receptor is a man aged 18 to 30 in good health. V is TRBV7-9 and J is TRBJ1-1; D might be TRBD1 (5 bases). Sequencing was performed on blood. This CDR3 is CASSSLGTAWGAFF. The CDR3 DNA reads as TGTGCCAGCAGCTCCCTGGGGACCGCTTGGGGAGCTTTCTTT.